The 13 T cell receptor beta chains in this list originate from one sample, sequenced in a study of neurological immune-mediated disorders. A single record per CDR3 protein comes from TCRdb applying MiXCR to the 5' RACE reads. The table shows tens of thousands of distinct CDR3 sequences, with around a tenth occurring only once. Specified time point: longitudinal time-point 1 (baseline). The sample taken for sequencing was PBMCs. Receptor source: a male donor with HTLV-1-associated myelopathy (HAM/TSP).

This clonotype came up many times. This chain links TRBV2 with TRBJ2-1, with 9 nucleotides matching TRBD2. After removal of 7 bases from V and 4 bases from J, the junction contained 14 bases not matched to a gene. This CDR3 has 17 amino acids. CDR1 is SNHLY, CDR2 FYNNEI, per germline. Here the CDR3 DNA reads TGTGCCAGCACCTCCGCCCCGGGGACTAGCCGATACAATGAGCAGTTCTTC. It translates to CASTSAPGTSRYNEQFF.

In its sample, this clonotype was seen many times. The chain links TRBV24-1 to TRBJ2-1; D is possibly TRBD2 (5 bases). The CDR3 extends over 14 amino acids. Trimming left V 2 bases short and J 10 bases short, with 14 bases between. Germline V lookup: CDR1 KGHDR, CDR2 SFDVKD. The CDR3 loop is CATSDSRGGQEQFF. CDR3 DNA sequence: TGTGCCACCAGTGATTCCCGGGGTGGGCAGGAGCAGTTCTTC.

This clonotype was picked up many times. The chain is built from TRBV9 and TRBJ2-1, with 7 bases fitting TRBD2. The CDR3 loop spans 15 amino acids. Germline V gives CDR1 SGDLS, CDR2 YYNGEE. V was clipped by 1 base and J by 2 bases; unmatched bases: 3. CDR3 coding DNA: TGTGCCAGCAGCGTAAGCGGGGTTACCTACAATGAGCAGTTCTTC. Translation: CASSVSGVTYNEQFF.

This clonotype came up many times. This chain links TRBV5-1 with TRBJ1-6; 7 bases map to TRBD1. V trimming: 3 bases; J trimming: 7 bases; junction bases outside the gene matches: 7. Per the germline V gene, CDR1 is SGHRS and CDR2 is YFSETQ. CDR3 length equals 15 residues. The CDR3 loop reads CASSSRGTDNSPLHF. The CDR3 DNA sequence: TGCGCCAGCAGCTCCCGAGGGACAGACAATTCACCCCTCCACTTT.

In its sample, this clonotype was seen many times. The chain couples TRBV5-1 to TRBJ2-1, with TRBD2 matching over 7 bases. The CDR3 length is 15 residues. The germline V gene encodes CDR1 SGHRS and CDR2 YFSETQ. The ends lost 0 bases at V and 6 bases at J; junction bases unmatched: 6. The CDR3 sequence is CASSLGRLAVNEQFF. The CDR3 nucleotides read TGCGCCAGCAGCTTGGGTCGGCTAGCGGTCAATGAGCAGTTCTTC.

This clonotype was counted ten times or more. This chain connects TRBV12-3 or TRBV12-4 to TRBJ1-1; 8 bases are a match to TRBD1. This CDR3 has 15 residues. V was pared by 6 bases and J by 2 bases, with 8 bases of the junction left unmatched. The CDR3 nucleotides are TGTGCCAGCAGCTTCCCAGGGGGCGAAAACACTGAAGCTTTCTTT. Residues: CASSFPGGENTEAFF.

This clonotype was seen repeatedly, ten times or more. The chain uses TRBV3-1 and TRBJ2-4; the D is unclear. Trimming stripped 2 bases from V and 6 bases from J, with 11 bases between. CDR3 length: 14 amino acids. CDR1 is LGHDT, CDR2 YNNKEL, per germline (reference sequence). The CDR3 DNA reads as TGTGCCAGCAGCCAATCTACTTTTGCAAACATTCAGTACTTC. It codes for CASSQSTFANIQYF.

The V gene is TRBV5-5, the J gene TRBJ2-1; 7 bases are a match to TRBD2. CDR3 length equals 14 residues. V lost 7 bases to trimming and J lost 0 bases; unmatched junction nucleotides: 4. From germline, CDR1 is SGHKS and CDR2 YYEKEE (reference sequence). This chain's CDR3 is CASQRGGSYNEQFF. For the CDR3, the DNA is TGTGCCAGCCAGCGCGGGGGCTCCTACAATGAGCAGTTCTTC. The full variable domain, completed using reference TRBV5-5 and TRBJ2-1, is DAGVTQSPTHLIKTRGQQVTLRCSPISGHKSVSWYQQVLGQGPQFIFQYYEKEERGRGNFPDRFSARQFPNYSSELNVNALLLGDSALYLCASQRGGSYNEQFFGPGTRLTVL.

This clonotype was seen at least ten times. The V gene is TRBV5-1, the J gene TRBJ1-1; 10 nucleotides align to TRBD1. V lost 4 bases to trimming and J lost 5 bases; unmatched junction nucleotides: 8. From germline, CDR1 is SGHRS and CDR2 YFSETQ. CDR3 length: 15 amino acids. The CDR3 DNA follows: TGCGCCAGCAGCACAGGACAGGGGGTGTGGACTGAAGCTTTCTTT. This sequence encodes CASSTGQGVWTEAFF.

This clonotype was observed many times. V usage is TRBV12-3 or TRBV12-4 and J usage is TRBJ1-6, with D maybe TRBD1 (6 bases). Trimming stripped 3 bases from V and 8 bases from J, with 14 bases between. The CDR3 loop spans 15 amino acids. The CDR3 DNA sequence: TGTGCCAGCAGTTTGTACAGGGCTAGTGATTCACCCCTCCACTTT. Encoded protein: CASSLYRASDSPLHF.

In its sample, this clonotype was seen many times. The genes are TRBV20-1 and TRBJ2-4, with D tentatively TRBD2 (6 bases). The V and J ends lost 1 base and 8 bases respectively, with 12 bases between them. Germline V gene sequence: CDR1 DFQATT, CDR2 SNEGSKA (reference sequence). This CDR3 comprises 13 residues. The CDR3 loop reads CSARGGVRDIQYF. Here the CDR3 DNA reads TGCAGTGCTAGAGGCGGGGTGAGAGACATTCAGTACTTC.

The V gene is TRBV7-6, the J gene TRBJ1-1, with 11 bases fitting TRBD1. V was pared by 5 bases and J by 6 bases, with 14 bases of the junction left unmatched. CDR1 SGHVS and CDR2 FNYEAQ come from the germline V gene. This CDR3 spans 17 amino acids. Written as DNA, the CDR3 is TGTGCCAGCAGCCCCCGGACAGGGGGCCTCACCCTCGCTGAAGCTTTCTTT. Its translation is CASSPRTGGLTLAEAFF.

This clonotype was observed at least ten times. The CDR3 sequence: CSAPSRGDEKLFF. The DNA of the CDR3 is TGCAGTGCTCCATCTCGGGGGGATGAAAAACTGTTTTTT. V usage is TRBV20-1 and J usage is TRBJ1-4, with a tentative D call TRBD1 (5 bases). Per the germline V gene, CDR1 is DFQATT and CDR2 is SNEGSKA (reference sequence). This CDR3 is built from 13 residues. Trimming stripped 5 bases from V and 6 bases from J, with 13 bases between.